The 17 T cell receptor beta chains below all came from one sample that was sequenced in a study of CD8+ T cells in alopecia areata. The treatment: oral pan-JAK inhibitor, 5-10 mg twice daily. Following extraction, RNA underwent reverse transcription to cDNA, which served as the sequencing template. Measured with immunoSEQ multiplex PCR; TCRdb has only the in-frame clones, and not every one. The table includes some 190,000 clones, approximately 50% detected once. Sample: CD8+ T cells sorted from blood, taken at approximately week 51, from a patient treated with tofacitinib. The receptors were sampled from a human donor with alopecia areata.

This chain uses TRBV11-2 with TRBJ2-5; the D gene could be TRBD1 or TRBD2 (5 bases each). Germline CDR1 SGHAT, CDR2 FQNNGV. The CDR3 length is 13 residues. V gave up 4 bases and J gave up 5 bases, with 11 bases separating them. The CDR3 sequence is CASSWDPGETQYF. CDR3 coding DNA: TGTGCCAGCAGCTGGGACCCGGGGGAGACCCAGTACTTC.

This clone was found a few times. The chain employs TRBV15 and TRBJ2-1; D gene uncertain. CDR1 is LNHNV, CDR2 YYDKDF, per germline (reference sequence). V lost 0 bases, J lost 1 base, and 10 bases lay in between. This CDR3 has 16 residues. CDR3 residues: CATSRDPRESYNEQFF. The CDR3 nucleotides are TGTGCCACCAGCAGAGATCCTCGTGAATCCTACAATGAGCAGTTCTTC. Based on the CDR3 plus reference TRBV15 and TRBJ2-1, the full variable domain is DAMVIQNPRYQVTQFGKPVTLSCSQTLNHNVMYWYQQKSSQAPKLLFHYYDKDFNNEADTPDNFQSRRPNTSFCFLDIRSPGLGDTAMYLCATSRDPRESYNEQFFGPGTRLTVL.

The chain is built from TRBV10-3 and TRBJ2-3, with TRBD2 as a possible D gene (5 bases). The CDR3 covers 17 residues. The V gene lost 3 bases and the J gene lost 0 bases, with 16 bases spanning the gap. CDR1 is ENHRY, CDR2 SYGVKD, per germline. CDR3 coding DNA: TGTGCCATCAGTGAACTAGGGTCGACCCAAAGCACAGATACGCAGTATTTT. Translated: CAISELGSTQSTDTQYF.

The chain joins TRBV5-6 to TRBJ1-2; D unclear. CDR1 SGHDT and CDR2 YYEEEE come from the germline V gene. The germline V and J ends were trimmed by 1 base and 0 bases, with 10 bases remaining between them. This CDR3 comprises 15 residues. CDR3 sequence reads: CASSLWVGTNYGYTF. CDR3 in DNA: TGTGCCAGCAGCTTGTGGGTAGGAACTAACTATGGCTACACCTTC. Looking up the rest from reference TRBV5-6 and TRBJ1-2 gives the full variable domain: DAGVTQSPTHLIKTRGQQVTLRCSPKSGHDTVSWYQQALGQGPQFIFQYYEEEERQRGNFPDRFSGHQFPNYSSELNVNALLLGDSALYLCASSLWVGTNYGYTFGSGTRLTVV.

This clone was seen a few times. The V gene is TRBV7-9, the J gene TRBJ2-7; the match to TRBD1 covers 9 bases. Germline V gene sequence: CDR1 SEHNR, CDR2 FQNEAQ (reference sequence). CDR3 length equals 15 residues. Trimming at V came to 5 bases and at J to 4 bases, leaving 9 bases not matched to a gene. For the CDR3, the DNA is TGTGCCAGCAGCCCAACCGGGACAGGGCCTTACGAGCAGTACTTC. Protein product: CASSPTGTGPYEQYF.

This sequence joins TRBV7-9 and TRBJ1-1; D unclear. V dropped 2 bases and J dropped 5 bases, with 9 bases sitting between them. CDR1 and CDR2 (germline): SEHNR, FQNEAQ (reference sequence). This CDR3 comprises 13 residues. CDR3 residues: CASSLSSATEAFF. The CDR3 nucleotides are TGTGCCAGCAGCTTATCGTCGGCTACTGAAGCTTTCTTT.

This clone was recorded a few times. V gene TRBV2 combines with J gene TRBJ1-1; 8 bases are a match to TRBD1. The length of the CDR3 is 14 residues. V shed 6 bases, J shed 1 base, and the junction held 4 bases outside the gene matches. The V gene's germline CDR1 is SNHLY and CDR2 FYNNEI. In nucleotides, the CDR3 is TGTGCCAGCAGCCCGACAGGGGAGAACACTGAAGCTTTCTTT. Translating it yields CASSPTGENTEAFF.

In DNA, the CDR3 is TGTGCCAGCAGGCCGCGGAGCGGCGGCTACGAGCAGTACTTC. This encodes CASRPRSGGYEQYF. The chain combines TRBV7-2 with TRBJ2-7; D may be TRBD2 (5 bases). The CDR3 loop spans 14 amino acids. V was clipped by 6 bases and J by 3 bases, with 15 bases between them. Germline values: CDR1 SGHTA, CDR2 FQGNSA.

Comment on this clone: At one end the junction does not follow the germline gene, possibly because of a read error. The same CDR3 is also encoded by other DNA sequences in this sample. The chain links TRBV27 to TRBJ1-5, with D tentatively TRBD1 (6 bases). The V gene's germline CDR1 is MNHEY and CDR2 SMNVEV (reference sequence). The CDR3 consists of 14 residues. The CDR3 sequence is CASSLAGAGQPQHF. The CDR3 bases are TGTGCCAGCAGTTTAGCGGGGGCAGGTCAGCCCCAACATTTT.

Here the CDR3 reads CASSVTGDPQAPLHF. Here the CDR3 DNA reads TGTGCCAGCAGCGTTACAGGGGACCCCCAGGCACCCCTCCACTTT. V usage is TRBV9 and J usage is TRBJ1-6; 7 positions agree with TRBD1. V trimming: 2 bases; J trimming: 11 bases; junction bases outside the gene matches: 10. Germline V gene lookup returns CDR1 SGDLS and CDR2 YYNGEE. This CDR3 has 15 residues.

The chain employs TRBV27 and TRBJ2-1, with a weak D call TRBD2 (6 bases). The CDR3 is 16 residues long. V lost 2 bases to trimming and J lost 0 bases, with 11 bases between them. Germline lookup yields CDR1 MNHEY and CDR2 SMNVEV (reference sequence). The CDR3 DNA follows: TGTGCCAGCAGTTTAGGAGCCGGGAGCTCCTACAATGAGCAGTTCTTC. This gives the protein CASSLGAGSSYNEQFF.

The V call is TRBV11-3, the J call TRBJ1-6; D might be TRBD1 (6 bases). From germline, CDR1 is SGHNT and CDR2 YENEEA. With 6 bases removed from V and 7 bases from J, the gap between germline ends came to 10 bases. The CDR3 has 13 amino acids. CDR3 residues: CASSTGQNSPLHF. The CDR3 bases are TGTGCCAGCAGTACCGGACAGAATTCACCCCTCCACTTT. Full variable domain (missing parts from reference TRBV11-3 and TRBJ1-6): EAGVVQSPRYKIIEKKQPVAFWCNPISGHNTLYWYLQNLGQGPELLIRYENEEAVDDSQLPKDRFSAERLKGVDSTLKIQPAELGDSAVYLCASSTGQNSPLHFGNGTRLTVT.

This rearrangement joins TRBV9 to TRBJ1-1; D perhaps matches TRBD1 (5 bases). CDR1 is SGDLS, CDR2 YYNGEE, per germline. The CDR3 is 17 residues long. Trimming took off 3 bases at V and 3 bases at J, with 21 bases between the two ends. The CDR3 DNA sequence: TGTGCCAGCAGCGGAGGTACAGGCCCCCCGGGGGACACTGAAGCTTTCTTT. Its translation is CASSGGTGPPGDTEAFF.

This chain links TRBV18 with TRBJ2-5; the D gene could be TRBD1 or TRBD2 (5 bases each). CDR1 and CDR2 from the germline V gene are KGHSH and LQKENI. V lost 0 bases, J lost 1 base, and 9 bases lay in between. This CDR3 is 15 amino acids long. The CDR3 spells CASSPPGRTQETQYF. Written as DNA, the CDR3 is TGTGCCAGCTCACCACCGGGACGGACCCAAGAGACCCAGTACTTC. The full variable domain, in which reference TRBV18 and TRBJ2-5 provide the parts outside the CDR3, is NAGVMQNPRHLVRRRGQEARLRCSPMKGHSHVYWYRQLPEEGLKFMVYLQKENIIDESGMPKERFSAEFPKEGPSILRIQQVVRGDSAAYFCASSPPGRTQETQYFGPGTRLLVL.

This clone was counted only a few times. V and J are TRBV7-9 and TRBJ2-1; D gene unclear. The germline V gene has CDR1 SEHNR and CDR2 FQNEAQ (reference sequence). With 5 bases removed from V and 6 bases from J, the gap between germline ends came to 11 bases. This CDR3 contains 13 residues. Here the CDR3 DNA reads TGTGCCAGCAGCCCGACGCTGGGCAATGAGCAGTTCTTC. Translation gives CASSPTLGNEQFF.

The chain employs TRBV5-1 and TRBJ1-6; a weak D match, TRBD1 (5 bases). The CDR3 is made up of 15 amino acids. The V and J ends lost 2 bases and 6 bases respectively, with 12 bases between them. Germline CDR1 is SGHRS and CDR2 is YFSETQ. The CDR3 loop reads CASSFAGGGNSPLHF. CDR3 bases: TGCGCCAGCAGCTTCGCCGGTGGGGGTAATTCACCCCTCCACTTT.

CDR3 DNA sequence: TGCGCCAGCAGCTTGGTCCCAGGGAAAGAAGAGACCCAGTACTTC. Translation gives CASSLVPGKEETQYF. The chain couples TRBV5-1 to TRBJ2-5; TRBD1 is a possible D gene (5 bases). This CDR3 has 15 residues. Germline assignment: CDR1 SGHRS and CDR2 YFSETQ. V was trimmed by 0 bases and J by 3 bases, leaving 12 bases between them.